This T cell receptor beta chain stems from a study of T cell clonotyping in hematopoietic cell transplantation. In the study overall: Pretransplant recipient samples were taken after cytoreduction. General study results and limits: Recipient TCR diversity dropped after transplant; expanded clonotypes rose from day 30 to 180. Few recipient clonotypes overlapped donors; over 97% were de novo at given depth.

The CDR3 consists of 12 residues. CDR1 GTSNPN and CDR2 SVGIG come from the germline V gene (reference sequence). Trimming left V 7 bases short and J 4 bases short, with 13 bases between. Data came from immunoSEQ multiplex PCR; TCRdb stores just in-frame clones and leaves some out. The sample includes around 5,000 clones, 25% to 40% of them seen just once. Time point reported: recipient sample about 28 days before transplant, after cytoreduction. In the case of this clone: Its antigen is unidentified.

The sequence was obtained from a man between 50 and 59 years old with myelofibrosis. Some clones in this sample may be carry-over from other donors' samples. The rearrangement uses TRBV30 and TRBJ1-1; D is perhaps TRBD1 (5 bases). The specimen comprised peripheral blood mononuclear cells, sampled before stem cell transplant. The CDR3 region is CASKRGPTEAFF. The CDR3 DNA sequence: TGTGCCTCAAAGCGGGGACCCACTGAAGCTTTCTTT. The full variable domain, its missing parts supplied by reference TRBV30 and TRBJ1-1, is SQTIHQWPATLVQPVGSPLSLECTVEGTSNPNLYWYRQAAGRGLQLLFYSVGIGQISSEVPQNLSASRPQDRQFILSSKKLLLSDSGFYLCASKRGPTEAFFGQGTRLTVV.